Included here is one T cell receptor beta chain sequence, with context. Its specificity is not known. Clones were read by immunoSEQ multiplex PCR, and TCRdb kept only the in-frame ones, dropping some. This repertoire shows 20,000 to 25,000 clones, 94% found once; its top ten account for 1.5% to 2.5%. The sample originates from a study of B cell selection in AIRE deficiency. Regulatory T cells were sorted as CD4+CD25hiCD127low/negative cells. General observations from the study: Shared Treg sequences had shorter CDR3s, biased toward rearrangements with few non-templated insertions. Patient Tconv and Treg cells showed healthy-like TCRBV usage, CDR3 length, diversity. About 30.6% of healthy-donor shared Treg TCRbeta sequences appeared in patient Tconv cells.

Sequenced input: Tregs sorted from PBMCs. This clonotype originated in a human donor with AIRE deficiency.

This chain's CDR3 is CASSEVATSRGNTEAFF. Here the CDR3 DNA reads TGTGCCAGCAGTGAAGTGGCGACCTCACGGGGGAACACTGAAGCTTTCTTT. J is TRBJ1-1 and V is TRBV6-1; D unclear. The germline V gene has CDR1 MNHNS and CDR2 SASEGT. The CDR3 is 17 amino acids. V lost 1 base to trimming and J lost 1 base, with 16 bases between them.